Presented here are 19 T cell receptor beta chains from one specimen sequenced in a study of Tregs in tolerant kidney transplant recipients. Only in-frame clones appear in the TCRdb table, and some are missing; sequencing was by immunoSEQ multiplex PCR. The data contain about 81,000 clones, 91% of them singletons. The nonmyeloablative bone marrow transplants came from related graft donors, with transient mixed chimerism. The material sequenced was CD4+ T cells from blood (PBMCs), taken 24 months after the transplant. The origin of the receptors is a human patient who received a combined kidney and bone marrow transplant. The graft donor may account for some of the T cells.

This chain uses TRBV4-2 with TRBJ1-5; 9 nucleotides agree with TRBD1. CDR3 size: 17 residues. In germline, CDR1 is LGHNA, CDR2 YNFKEQ. V dropped 1 base and J dropped 0; count of bases not matched to a gene: 4. This chain's CDR3 is CASSQGTGANSNQPQHF. The CDR3 region has the DNA TGTGCCAGCAGCCAAGGGACAGGGGCCAATAGCAATCAGCCCCAGCATTTT.

The V and J genes are TRBV7-9 and TRBJ1-1; D not resolved. CDR3 length: 12 residues. V lost 2 bases and J 7 bases, leaving 8 bases between the germline ends. CDR1 and CDR2 from the germline V gene are SEHNR and FQNEAQ (reference sequence). The CDR3 nucleotides are TGTGCCAGCAGCTTATCTGAGGGTGAAGCTTTCTTT. This codes for CASSLSEGEAFF.

The chain has TRBV7-9 and TRBJ2-7; 7 nucleotides match TRBD1. V dropped 5 bases and J dropped 2; count of bases not matched to a gene: 9. CDR1 is SEHNR, CDR2 FQNEAQ, per germline (reference sequence). The CDR3 sequence is 15 residues long. CDR3 bases: TGTGCCAGCAGCGCACAGGGGTTCCCTCCCTACGAGCAGTACTTC. Translation: CASSAQGFPPYEQYF. Together with reference TRBV7-9 and TRBJ2-7, the CDR3 gives the full variable domain: DTGVSQNPRHKITKRGQNVTFRCDPISEHNRLYWYRQTLGQGPEFLTYFQNEAQLEKSRLLSDRFSAERPKGSFSTLEIQRTEQGDSAMYLCASSAQGFPPYEQYFGPGTRLTVT.

The DNA for the CDR3 is TGTGCCAGCTCACCAGCGGTTTGGAGCACCGGGGAGCTGTTTTTT. Translation: CASSPAVWSTGELFF. The V gene is TRBV18, the J gene TRBJ2-2; no reliable D call. Trimming stripped 2 bases from V and 4 bases from J, with 11 bases between. CDR3 length: 15 amino acids. Germline lookup yields CDR1 KGHSH and CDR2 LQKENI.

CDR3 loop: CASSYGAGEGVTEAFF. The CDR3 DNA reads TGTGCCAGCAGTTACGGGGCGGGGGAAGGGGTCACTGAAGCTTTCTTT. The gene calls are TRBV6-5 and TRBJ1-1, with a tentative D call TRBD1 (5 bases). The CDR3 spans 16 residues. Trimming stripped 2 bases from V and 4 bases from J, with 17 bases between. Germline lookup yields CDR1 MNHEY and CDR2 SVGAGI.

The chain combines TRBV18 with TRBJ2-1, with 7 bases fitting TRBD1. V trimming: 6 bases; J trimming: 7 bases; junction bases outside the gene matches: 9. The germline V gene encodes CDR1 KGHSH and CDR2 LQKENI. The CDR3 loop spans 14 amino acids. The CDR3 here is CASSRATGLNEQFF. The CDR3 DNA is TGTGCCAGCTCTCGCGCGACAGGGTTAAATGAGCAGTTCTTC.

This clone showed up just once. The J gene is TRBJ2-5, the V gene TRBV20-1; no clear D gene. From germline, CDR1 is DFQATT and CDR2 SNEGSKA (reference sequence). The V and J ends lost 8 bases and 3 bases respectively, with 4 bases between them. The CDR3 length is 9 residues. DNA of the CDR3: TGCAGTTCAAAAGAGACCCAGTACTTC. Translation gives CSSKETQYF.

The rearrangement links TRBV4-3 to TRBJ1-6; the D is unclear. V lost 0 bases to trimming and J lost 8 bases, with 8 bases between them. Per germline, CDR1 LGHNA and CDR2 YSLEER. This CDR3 is built from 14 residues. The CDR3 nucleotides read TGCGCCAGCAGCCAAGACCCACGGGATTCACCCCTCCACTTT. Translation: CASSQDPRDSPLHF.

About this clone itself: Other nucleotide sequences from this sample produce the same CDR3. The V gene is TRBV5-1, the J gene TRBJ1-6; TRBD1 matches 7 bases. The CDR3 has 16 amino acids. Losses at the gene ends were 4 bases for V and 1 base for J; bases not matched to a gene: 5. Looked up from germline, CDR1 is SGHRS and CDR2 is YFSETQ. Written as DNA, the CDR3 is TGCGCCAGCAGCGGGGACAGCACGTCCTATAATTCACCCCTCCACTTT. Protein: CASSGDSTSYNSPLHF. Supplemented by reference TRBV5-1 and TRBJ1-6, the full variable domain reads KAGVTQTPRYLIKTRGQQVTLSCSPISGHRSVSWYQQTPGQGLQFLFEYFSETQRNKGNFPGRFSGRQFSNSRSEMNVSTLELGDSALYLCASSGDSTSYNSPLHFGNGTRLTVT.

The rearrangement links TRBV5-1 to TRBJ2-2; D possibly corresponds to TRBD1 (5 bases). Germline V gives CDR1 SGHRS, CDR2 YFSETQ. The length of the CDR3 is 17 residues. V was pared by 4 bases and J by 4 bases, with 20 bases between. The CDR3 nucleotides read TGCGCCAGCAGCCCCACCCCCGTAGGGGTAGGCACCGGGGAGCTGTTTTTT. It yields the protein CASSPTPVGVGTGELFF.

The chain has TRBV9 and TRBJ1-1, with 7 bases lining up with TRBD1. Germline V gene data show CDR1 as SGDLS and CDR2 as YYNGEE. The V gene end was trimmed by 4 bases and the J gene end by 5 bases; junction bases not matched to a gene: 14. The CDR3 is 16 amino acids. The CDR3 here is CASSKRTGSEVTEAFF. The CDR3 region has the DNA TGTGCCAGCAGCAAACGGACAGGTTCCGAAGTAACTGAAGCTTTCTTT.

This chain connects TRBV5-1 to TRBJ2-7; TRBD1 agrees at 12 bases. Per germline, CDR1 SGHRS and CDR2 YFSETQ. The CDR3 sequence is 15 residues long. The V gene end was trimmed by 0 bases and the J gene end by 5 bases; junction bases not matched to a gene: 3. CDR3 amino acids: CASSLDGTGGDEQYF. CDR3 nucleotide sequence: TGCGCCAGCAGCTTGGATGGGACAGGGGGCGACGAGCAGTACTTC.

This rearrangement joins TRBV19 to TRBJ1-4, with a tentative D call TRBD1 (5 bases). The CDR3 is 16 residues long. The V and J ends lost 3 bases and 0 bases respectively, with 11 bases between them. In germline, CDR1 is LNHDA, CDR2 SQIVND (reference sequence). The CDR3 DNA reads TGTGCCAGTAGTATTAGACAGAACCCAACTAATGAAAAACTGTTTTTT. As protein: CASSIRQNPTNEKLFF.

CDR3 nucleotides: TGTGCCAGTAGTTGCGTCACCCCGGGACAAAAACACTATGGCTACACCTTC. The encoded protein is CASSCVTPGQKHYGYTF. V and J are TRBV19 and TRBJ1-2, with a weak D call TRBD1 (6 bases). Germline V lookup: CDR1 LNHDA, CDR2 SQIVND (reference sequence). CDR3 length: 17 residues. V gave up 5 bases and J gave up 3 bases, with 22 bases separating them.

The rearrangement uses TRBV19 and TRBJ2-7, with a possible D match to TRBD1 (6 bases). Germline CDR1 LNHDA, CDR2 SQIVND (reference sequence). The CDR3 consists of 14 residues. V lost 3 bases to trimming and J lost 3 bases, with 12 bases between them. The CDR3 is CASSMTGTNYEQYF. In DNA, the CDR3 is TGTGCCAGTAGTATGACAGGCACGAACTACGAGCAGTACTTC.

The chain joins TRBV30 to TRBJ2-3; tentative D call: TRBD1 (5 bases). CDR3 size: 13 residues. Germline V lookup: CDR1 GTSNPN, CDR2 SVGIG (reference sequence). Trimming pared 3 bases from V and 3 bases from J, leaving 10 bases between. Here the CDR3 reads CAWRGVGTDTQYF. The CDR3 DNA reads as TGTGCCTGGAGAGGGGTTGGTACAGATACGCAGTATTTT.

The chain is built from TRBV27 and TRBJ1-1; 7 bases match TRBD1. Germline V lookup: CDR1 MNHEY, CDR2 SMNVEV (reference sequence). V lost 8 bases to trimming and J lost 5 bases; unmatched junction nucleotides: 11. The CDR3 length is 14 residues. The CDR3 loop reads CASSHDRVGTEAFF. As DNA, the CDR3 is TGTGCCAGCTCACACGACAGGGTTGGAACTGAAGCTTTCTTT.

V gene TRBV21-1 combines with J gene TRBJ2-5; TRBD1 is the table's D call, not checked against the DNA. TRBV21-1 counts as a pseudogene. This CDR3 spans 17 amino acids. This CDR3 is CASSKKTRDREGETQYF. The CDR3 nucleotides are TGTGCCAGCAGCAAAAAAACGAGGGACAGGGAAGGAGAGACCCAGTACTTC.

The chain couples TRBV30 to TRBJ1-4; D call uncertain. This CDR3 comprises 12 residues. From germline, CDR1 is GTSNPN and CDR2 SVGIG (reference sequence). Trimming cost V 6 bases and J 7 bases, with 12 bases left between them. As DNA, the CDR3 is TGTGCCTGTCCCGTGGCGGGTGAAAAACTGTTTTTT. Residues: CACPVAGEKLFF.